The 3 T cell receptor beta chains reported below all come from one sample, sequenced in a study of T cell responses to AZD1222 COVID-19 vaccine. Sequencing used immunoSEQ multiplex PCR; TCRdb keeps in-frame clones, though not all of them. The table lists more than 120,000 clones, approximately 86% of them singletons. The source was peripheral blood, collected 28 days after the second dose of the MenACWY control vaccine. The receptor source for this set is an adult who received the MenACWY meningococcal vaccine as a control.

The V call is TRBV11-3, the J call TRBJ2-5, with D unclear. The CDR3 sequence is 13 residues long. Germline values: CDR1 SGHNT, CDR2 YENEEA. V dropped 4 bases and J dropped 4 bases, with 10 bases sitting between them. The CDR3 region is CASSSREVETQYF. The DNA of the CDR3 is TGTGCCAGCAGCTCGCGAGAGGTAGAGACCCAGTACTTC. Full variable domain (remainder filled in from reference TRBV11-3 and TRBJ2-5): EAGVVQSPRYKIIEKKQPVAFWCNPISGHNTLYWYLQNLGQGPELLIRYENEEAVDDSQLPKDRFSAERLKGVDSTLKIQPAELGDSAVYLCASSSREVETQYFGPGTRLLVL.

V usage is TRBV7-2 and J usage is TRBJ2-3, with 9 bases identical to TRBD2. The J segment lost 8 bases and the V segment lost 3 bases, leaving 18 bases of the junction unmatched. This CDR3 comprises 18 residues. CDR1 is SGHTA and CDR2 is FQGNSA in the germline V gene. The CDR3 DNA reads TGTGCCAGCAGCTTTGATTTCACGGCGGGAGGGCCCTTTCGTACGCAGTATTTT. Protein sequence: CASSFDFTAGGPFRTQYF.

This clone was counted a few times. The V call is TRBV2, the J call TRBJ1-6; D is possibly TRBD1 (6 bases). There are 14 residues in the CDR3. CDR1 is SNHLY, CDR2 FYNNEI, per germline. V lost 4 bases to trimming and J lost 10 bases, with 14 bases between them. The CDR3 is CASSGGRGRSPLHF. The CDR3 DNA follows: TGTGCCAGCAGTGGGGGCAGGGGAAGATCACCCCTCCACTTT.